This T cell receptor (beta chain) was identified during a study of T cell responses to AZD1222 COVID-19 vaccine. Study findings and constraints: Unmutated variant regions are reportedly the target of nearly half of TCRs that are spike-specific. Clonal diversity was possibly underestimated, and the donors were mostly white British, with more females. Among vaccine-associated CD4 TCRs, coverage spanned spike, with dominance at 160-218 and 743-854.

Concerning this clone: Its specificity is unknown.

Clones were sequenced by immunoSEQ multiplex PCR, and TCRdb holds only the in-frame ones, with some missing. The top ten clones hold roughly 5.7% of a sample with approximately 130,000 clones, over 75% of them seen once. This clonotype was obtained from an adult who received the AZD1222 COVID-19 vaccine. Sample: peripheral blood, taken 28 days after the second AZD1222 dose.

CDR3 residues: CASSPSESNTEAFF. The CDR3 DNA reads as TGTGCCAGCTCACCATCAGAAAGTAACACTGAAGCTTTCTTT. J is TRBJ1-1 and V is TRBV18; no reliable D call. Looked up from germline, CDR1 is KGHSH and CDR2 is LQKENI. CDR3 length equals 14 residues. The V end lost 2 bases, the J end lost 2 bases, and 9 bases lay between the germline ends.